This TCR beta chain was captured in a study of cytomegalovirus exposure and HLA in healthy donors. Whole-study results and caveats: A later analysis linked a missense DCLRE1C variant to TCR beta V- and J-gene trimming.

Vbeta (60) and Jbeta (13) primers were used in the PCR. This table comes from immunoSEQ multiplex PCR, and its TCRdb copy is limited to in-frame clones, with some not included. The table records around 130,000 clones, about two thirds of them present only once. Details on this clone: As yet, its antigen is unknown.

The V gene end was trimmed by 6 bases and the J gene end by 10 bases; junction bases not matched to a gene: 5. The CDR3 is made up of 13 amino acids. CDR1 is MNHEY, CDR2 SVGAGI, per germline. The V gene is TRBV6-5, the J gene TRBJ1-4; 10 bases are a match to TRBD1. This sequence originates from an older woman in good health and CMV-seropositive. The sample consisted of PBMCs. The DNA for the CDR3 is TGTGCCAGCAGCCGGGACAGGGGTGGAAAACTGTTTTTT. It codes for CASSRDRGGKLFF.